This passage covers 7 T cell receptor beta chains from one sample sequenced in a study of T cell repertoires in cytomegalovirus infection. TCRdb processed the reads anew with MiXCR; each CDR3 protein has one entry. The data contain 740,000 or so distinct CDR3 sequences, roughly 36% of them seen just once; the ten biggest clones take up around 2.6%. Sample: PBMCs. Every receptor here comes from a human donor in good health (CMV status not recorded). Some clones in this sample may be carry-over from other donors' samples.

This clonotype has a handful of counts. The genes are TRBV11-3 and TRBJ2-3, with 8 bases fitting TRBD2. Losses at the gene ends were 1 base for V and 4 bases for J; bases not matched to a gene: 4. This CDR3 has 15 amino acids. The germline gives CDR1 SGHNT, CDR2 YENEEA. As DNA, the CDR3 is TGTGCCAGCAGCTTAGCCGGGGGGGCCTCAGATACGCAGTATTTT. Translated: CASSLAGGASDTQYF.

This clonotype was seen more than once but under ten times. The V gene is TRBV6-1, the J gene TRBJ2-7; 8 bases line up with TRBD1. Germline CDR1 MNHNS, CDR2 SASEGT. This CDR3 has 15 amino acids. Unmatched junction bases numbered 10, after V lost 2 bases and J lost 7 bases. The CDR3 bases are TGTGCCAGCAGTGAAAGGGCAGGGGGCCGTGGTGAGCAGTACTTC. Its protein is CASSERAGGRGEQYF.

Concerning this clonotype itself: This is likely a read error, given that the CDR3 carries no conserved phenylalanine or tryptophan at its end. The rearrangement joins TRBV5-6 to TRBJ2-7; TRBD1 matches 7 bases. The CDR3 has 15 residues. From germline, CDR1 is SGHDT and CDR2 YYEEEE. V trimming: 4 bases; J trimming: 5 bases; junction bases outside the gene matches: 12. CDR3 nucleotide sequence: TGTGCCAGCAGCCTACTGGGACAGACTCAGGACGAGCAGTACTTA. Protein: CASSLLGQTQDEQYL.

This clonotype was found a few times. The chain employs TRBV7-2 and TRBJ2-4, with 12 nucleotides matching TRBD1. Per the germline V gene, CDR1 is SGHTA and CDR2 is FQGNSA. J was trimmed by 2 bases and V by 5 bases; bases with no gene match: 13. The CDR3 is 19 amino acids. The DNA for the CDR3 is TGTGCCAGCAGCCATCGGGACAGGGGGCTTATCCCTACCAAAAACATTCAGTACTTC. This gives the protein CASSHRDRGLIPTKNIQYF.

This sequence joins TRBV7-9 and TRBJ2-7; TRBD1 or TRBD2 may be the D gene (5 bases each). The CDR3 is made up of 16 amino acids. V was pared by 5 bases and J by 2 bases, with 19 bases between. Per the germline V gene, CDR1 is SEHNR and CDR2 is FQNEAQ (reference sequence). The CDR3 reads CASSASAGTQTYEQYF. The CDR3 region has the DNA TGTGCCAGCAGCGCCTCCGCCGGGACCCAAACCTACGAGCAGTACTTC.

This clonotype was observed a few times. The chain recombines TRBV7-8 with TRBJ2-2, with 9 bases identical to TRBD2. Germline values: CDR1 SGHVS, CDR2 FQNEAQ. The CDR3 is 16 amino acids. V was clipped by 1 base and J by 2 bases; unmatched bases: 2. CDR3: CASSLGTSVNTGELFF. In DNA, the CDR3 is TGTGCCAGCAGCTTAGGGACTAGCGTTAACACCGGGGAGCTGTTTTTT.

This clonotype was detected a few times. The chain employs TRBV11-2 and TRBJ1-2; 7 positions agree with TRBD1. This CDR3 contains 14 residues. CDR1 is SGHAT, CDR2 FQNNGV, per germline. J was trimmed by 8 bases and V by 4 bases; bases with no gene match: 10. The DNA for the CDR3 is TGTGCCAGCAGCTCCCTACCGGGACAGAGAGGCTACACCTTC. This sequence encodes CASSSLPGQRGYTF.